This T cell receptor (beta chain) was sequenced during a study of vaccination and CD4 T cells after COVID-19. About the research overall: Median draw time for post-COVID samples was under 120 days post-diagnosis (range 35 to 161). Every culture used as a control got a CEFX pool, an HIV-1 Nef pool, or no peptide. Study outcomes and limitations: Of the reactive clones in convalescent patients, a median around 90% showed up only post-vaccination.

An Oncomine TCR Beta short-read assay was used to sequence the DNA from cultured CD4+ T cells. TCRdb recomputed calls from the PCR reads with MiXCR, one row per CDR3 protein. The sample shows more than 6,500 distinct CDR3 sequences, around a third of them seen only once. A remark on this clonotype: Its target is unknown.

The germline CDR1 and CDR2 sequences are SNHLY and FYNNEI. V lost 6 bases, J lost 0 bases, and 6 bases lay in between. The CDR3 covers 12 residues. As to treatment: roughly ten-day PBMC culture with coronavirus spike peptide pools or control peptides (ViraFEST assay). Before the COVID-19 pandemic (2011-2018), CD4+ T cells were obtained from the unexposed donor. The TCR sequence derives from a human donor in good health. Sequences were obtained from CD4+ T cells from blood, cultured in vitro. V and J are TRBV2 and TRBJ2-7; D is uncertain. The CDR3 DNA reads as TGTGCCAGCAGACAGATCTCCTACGAGCAGTACTTC. Its protein product is CASRQISYEQYF.